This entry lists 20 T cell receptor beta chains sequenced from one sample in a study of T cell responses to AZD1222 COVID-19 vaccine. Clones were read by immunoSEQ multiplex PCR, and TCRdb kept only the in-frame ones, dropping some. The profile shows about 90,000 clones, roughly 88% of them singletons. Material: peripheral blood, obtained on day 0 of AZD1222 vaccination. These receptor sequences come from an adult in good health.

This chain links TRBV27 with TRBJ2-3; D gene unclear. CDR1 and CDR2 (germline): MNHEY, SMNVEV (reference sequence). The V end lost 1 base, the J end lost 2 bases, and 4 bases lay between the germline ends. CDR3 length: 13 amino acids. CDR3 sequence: CASSLFITDTQYF. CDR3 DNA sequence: TGTGCCAGCAGTTTATTTATCACAGATACGCAGTATTTT.

CDR3 loop: CATSRSGNRAGATNEKLFF. DNA for the CDR3: TGTGCCACCAGCAGAAGCGGTAACAGGGCGGGAGCAACTAATGAAAAACTGTTTTTT. The chain couples TRBV15 to TRBJ1-4; maybe TRBD1 (6 bases). This CDR3 contains 19 residues. The V and J ends lost 2 bases and 0 bases respectively, with 19 bases between them. Germline loops: CDR1 LNHNV, CDR2 YYDKDF (reference sequence). The variable domain in full, completed from reference TRBV15 and TRBJ1-4, reads DAMVIQNPRYQVTQFGKPVTLSCSQTLNHNVMYWYQQKSSQAPKLLFHYYDKDFNNEADTPDNFQSRRPNTSFCFLDIRSPGLGDTAMYLCATSRSGNRAGATNEKLFFGSGTQLSVL.

In DNA, the CDR3 is TGTGCCAGCAGAGCAGGCGGAGAGACCCAGTACTTC. Its translation is CASRAGGETQYF. The chain recombines TRBV2 with TRBJ2-5; D is undetermined. V was pared by 6 bases and J by 4 bases, with 9 bases between. The germline V gene encodes CDR1 SNHLY and CDR2 FYNNEI. This CDR3 contains 12 residues.

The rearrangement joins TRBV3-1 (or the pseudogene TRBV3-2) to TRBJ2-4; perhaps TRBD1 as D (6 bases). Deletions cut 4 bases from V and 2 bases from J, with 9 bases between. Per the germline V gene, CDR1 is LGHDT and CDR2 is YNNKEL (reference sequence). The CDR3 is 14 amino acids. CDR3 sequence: CASSLRGSKNIQYF. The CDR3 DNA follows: TGTGCCAGCAGCCTAAGGGGGTCCAAAAACATTCAGTACTTC.

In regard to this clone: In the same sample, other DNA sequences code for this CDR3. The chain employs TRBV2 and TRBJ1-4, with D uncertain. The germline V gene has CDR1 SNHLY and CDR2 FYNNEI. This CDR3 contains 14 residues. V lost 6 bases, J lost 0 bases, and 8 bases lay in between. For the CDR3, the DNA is TGTGCCAGCAGCGGAACAGCAACTAATGAAAAACTGTTTTTT. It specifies CASSGTATNEKLFF. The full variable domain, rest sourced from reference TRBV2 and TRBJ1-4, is EPEVTQTPSHQVTQMGQEVILRCVPISNHLYFYWYRQILGQKVEFLVSFYNNEISEKSEIFDDQFSVERPDGSNFTLKIRSTKLEDSAMYFCASSGTATNEKLFFGSGTQLSVL.

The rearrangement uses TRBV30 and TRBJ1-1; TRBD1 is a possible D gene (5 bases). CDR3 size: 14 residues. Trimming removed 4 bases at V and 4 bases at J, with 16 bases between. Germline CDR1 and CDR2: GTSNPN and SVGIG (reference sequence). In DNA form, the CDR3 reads TGTGCCTGGATAAGATTAGGGGTCGTCACTGAAGCTTTCTTT. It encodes CAWIRLGVVTEAFF.

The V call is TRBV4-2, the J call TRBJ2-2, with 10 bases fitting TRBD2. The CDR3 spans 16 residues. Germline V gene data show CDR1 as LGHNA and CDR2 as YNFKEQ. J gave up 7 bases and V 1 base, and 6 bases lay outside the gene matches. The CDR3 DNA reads TGTGCCAGCAGCCAAGCGGGACTAGCGAGGGGCGGGGAGCTGTTTTTT. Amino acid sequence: CASSQAGLARGGELFF.

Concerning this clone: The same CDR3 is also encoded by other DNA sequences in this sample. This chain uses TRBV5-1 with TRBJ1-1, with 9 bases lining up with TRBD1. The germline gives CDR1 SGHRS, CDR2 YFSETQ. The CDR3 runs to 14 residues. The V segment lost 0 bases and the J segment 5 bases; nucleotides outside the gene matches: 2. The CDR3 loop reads CASSLDRGRTEAFF. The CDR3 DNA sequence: TGCGCCAGCAGCTTGGACAGGGGGCGGACTGAAGCTTTCTTT.

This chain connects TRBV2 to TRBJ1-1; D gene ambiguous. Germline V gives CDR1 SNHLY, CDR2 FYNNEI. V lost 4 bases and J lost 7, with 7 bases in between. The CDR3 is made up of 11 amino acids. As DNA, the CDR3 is TGTGCCAGCAGTGCAAGGATTGAAGCTTTCTTT. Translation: CASSARIEAFF.

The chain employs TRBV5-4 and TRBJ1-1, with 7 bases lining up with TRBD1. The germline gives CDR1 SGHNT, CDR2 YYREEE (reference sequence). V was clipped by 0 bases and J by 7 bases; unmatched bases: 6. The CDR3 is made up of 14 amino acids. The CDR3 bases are TGTGCCAGCAGCTTGGAAGGGGGCGTCGGTGAAGCTTTCTTT. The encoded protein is CASSLEGGVGEAFF.

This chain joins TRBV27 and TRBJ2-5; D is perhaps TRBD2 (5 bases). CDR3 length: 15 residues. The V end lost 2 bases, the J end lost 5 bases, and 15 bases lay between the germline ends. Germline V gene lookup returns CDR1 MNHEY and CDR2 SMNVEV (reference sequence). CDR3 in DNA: TGTGCCAGCAGTTTAGTTCGGGGTTTTGCGGAGACCCAGTACTTC. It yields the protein CASSLVRGFAETQYF.

The CDR3 nucleotides read TGTGCCAGTAGCCTGACAGAATATAGCAATCAGCCCCAGCATTTT. Its translation is CASSLTEYSNQPQHF. The chain has TRBV19 and TRBJ1-5, with D possibly TRBD1 on 5 matching bases. Germline V lookup: CDR1 LNHDA, CDR2 SQIVND (reference sequence). The CDR3 is 15 residues long. The germline V and J ends were trimmed by 6 bases and 0 bases, with 12 bases remaining between them.

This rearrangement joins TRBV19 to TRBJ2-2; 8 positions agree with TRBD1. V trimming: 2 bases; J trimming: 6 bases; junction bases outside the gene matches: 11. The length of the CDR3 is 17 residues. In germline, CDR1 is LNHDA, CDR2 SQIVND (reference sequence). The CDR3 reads CASSISLGQGRAGELFF. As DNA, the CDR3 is TGTGCCAGTAGTATATCGTTAGGACAGGGACGAGCCGGGGAGCTGTTTTTT. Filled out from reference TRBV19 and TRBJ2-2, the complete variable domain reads DGGITQSPKYLFRKEGQNVTLSCEQNLNHDAMYWYRQDPGQGLRLIYYSQIVNDFQKGDIAEGYSVSREKKESFPLTVTSAQKNPTAFYLCASSISLGQGRAGELFFGEGSRLTVL.

In DNA form, the CDR3 reads TGTGCCAGCAGCTTAAGGGGGACCAGGACTAATAAACTGTTTTTT. Its translation is CASSLRGTRTNKLFF. V and J are TRBV7-9 and TRBJ1-4, with D perhaps matching TRBD1 (6 bases). V lost 2 bases and J lost 11, with 18 bases in between. CDR3 length equals 15 residues. In germline, CDR1 is SEHNR, CDR2 FQNEAQ (reference sequence).

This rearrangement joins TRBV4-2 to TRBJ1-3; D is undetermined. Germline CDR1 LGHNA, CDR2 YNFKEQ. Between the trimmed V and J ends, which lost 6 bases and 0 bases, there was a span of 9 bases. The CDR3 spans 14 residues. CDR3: CASSPPASGNTIYF. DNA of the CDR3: TGTGCCAGCAGTCCCCCCGCCTCTGGAAACACCATATATTTT.

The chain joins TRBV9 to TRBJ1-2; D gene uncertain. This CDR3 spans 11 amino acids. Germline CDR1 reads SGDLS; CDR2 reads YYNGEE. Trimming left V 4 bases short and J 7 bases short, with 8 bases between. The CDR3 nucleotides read TGTGCCAGCAGCTTTAGTGGTGGCTACACCTTC. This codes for CASSFSGGYTF. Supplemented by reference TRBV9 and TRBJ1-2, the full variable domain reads DSGVTQTPKHLITATGQRVTLRCSPRSGDLSVYWYQQSLDQGLQFLIQYYNGEERAKGNILERFSAQQFPDLHSELNLSSLELGDSALYFCASSFSGGYTFGSGTRLTVV.

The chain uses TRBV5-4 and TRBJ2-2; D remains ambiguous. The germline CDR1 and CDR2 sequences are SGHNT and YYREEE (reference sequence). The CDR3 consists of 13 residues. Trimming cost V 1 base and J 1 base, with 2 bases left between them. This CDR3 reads CASSLMNTGELFF. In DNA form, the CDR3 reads TGTGCCAGCAGCTTGATGAACACCGGGGAGCTGTTTTTT.

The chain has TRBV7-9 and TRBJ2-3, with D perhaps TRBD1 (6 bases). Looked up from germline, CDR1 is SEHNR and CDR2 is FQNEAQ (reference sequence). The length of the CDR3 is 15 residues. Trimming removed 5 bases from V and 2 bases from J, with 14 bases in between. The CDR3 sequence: CASSPQGIITDTQYF. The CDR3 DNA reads TGTGCCAGCAGCCCCCAGGGGATTATCACAGATACGCAGTATTTT. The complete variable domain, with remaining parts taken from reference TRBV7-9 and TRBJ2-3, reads DTGVSQNPRHKITKRGQNVTFRCDPISEHNRLYWYRQTLGQGPEFLTYFQNEAQLEKSRLLSDRFSAERPKGSFSTLEIQRTEQGDSAMYLCASSPQGIITDTQYFGPGTRLTVL.

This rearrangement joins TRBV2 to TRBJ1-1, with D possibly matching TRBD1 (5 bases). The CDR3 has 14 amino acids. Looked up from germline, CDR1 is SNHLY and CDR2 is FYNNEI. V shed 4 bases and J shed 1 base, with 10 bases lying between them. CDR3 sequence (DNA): TGTGCCAGCAGTGTGACAGCCCCGAACACTGAAGCTTTCTTT. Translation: CASSVTAPNTEAFF.

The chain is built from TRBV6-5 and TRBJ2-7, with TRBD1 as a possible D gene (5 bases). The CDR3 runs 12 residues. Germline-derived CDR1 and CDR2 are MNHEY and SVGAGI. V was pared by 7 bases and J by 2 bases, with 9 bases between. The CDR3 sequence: CASMDTTYEQYF. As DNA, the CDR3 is TGTGCCAGCATGGACACCACCTACGAGCAGTACTTC.